This TCR beta chain was captured in a study of cytomegalovirus exposure and HLA in healthy donors. The PCR ran on 60 Vbeta and 13 Jbeta primers. TCRdb's table, derived via immunoSEQ multiplex PCR, lists solely in-frame clones and lacks some. Listed are some 200,000 clones; about 0.81% falls within the top ten. Note on this clone: Additional DNA sequences in this sample encode the identical CDR3.

CDR1 is MDHEN, CDR2 SYDVKM, per germline. This CDR3 spans 12 amino acids. Between the trimmed V and J ends, which lost 6 bases and 4 bases, there was a span of 9 bases. Sequenced sample: PBMCs. The chain carries TRBV28 and TRBJ1-2; D not certain. This TCR derives from a woman in her late teens or twenties in good health and CMV-seropositive. CDR3 protein: CASRPGGYGYTF. The DNA for the CDR3 is TGTGCCAGCAGGCCGGGAGGCTATGGCTACACCTTC.